The 23 T cell receptor beta chains presented below share a single source sample, sequenced in a study of cytomegalovirus exposure and HLA in healthy donors. This PCR relied on a set of 60 Vbeta primers and 13 Jbeta primers. Assay: immunoSEQ multiplex PCR; the TCRdb copy retains only in-frame clones and omits some. This table has about 170,000 clones, about 85% appearing once. Sequencing input: PBMCs. All receptors derive from a young man in good health and CMV-seropositive.

V gene TRBV18 combines with J gene TRBJ1-2; tentatively, D is TRBD1 (6 bases). V was pared by 3 bases and J by 2 bases, with 7 bases between. Germline CDR1 KGHSH, CDR2 LQKENI. The CDR3 extends over 13 amino acids. CDR3 nucleotides: TGTGCCAGCTCACCGACAGGAAACTATGGCTACACCTTC. It specifies CASSPTGNYGYTF. The variable domain in full, with the rest retrieved from reference TRBV18 and TRBJ1-2, is NAGVMQNPRHLVRRRGQEARLRCSPMKGHSHVYWYRQLPEEGLKFMVYLQKENIIDESGMPKERFSAEFPKEGPSILRIQQVVRGDSAAYFCASSPTGNYGYTFGSGTRLTVV.

The chain is built from TRBV7-9 and TRBJ1-1; possible D gene TRBD1, 5 bases. Deletions cut 2 bases from V and 4 bases from J, with 17 bases between. The CDR3 is 16 residues long. The germline V gene encodes CDR1 SEHNR and CDR2 FQNEAQ (reference sequence). The CDR3 sequence: CASSLYGASWTTEAFF. The CDR3, as DNA: TGTGCCAGCAGCTTATATGGGGCCAGCTGGACCACTGAAGCTTTCTTT.

This rearrangement joins TRBV10-2 to TRBJ2-7; D remains ambiguous. Germline-derived CDR1 and CDR2 are WSHSY and SAAADI. V lost 2 bases to trimming and J lost 6 bases, with 14 bases between them. The CDR3 consists of 14 residues. The DNA for the CDR3 is TGCGCCAGCAGTGAGATTCGTCTCCTAGGCGAGCAGTACTTC. It yields the protein CASSEIRLLGEQYF.

The V call is TRBV5-6, the J call TRBJ1-4, with D perhaps matching TRBD1 (5 bases). CDR1 and CDR2 from the germline V gene are SGHDT and YYEEEE. This CDR3 has 14 residues. With 4 bases removed from V and 8 bases from J, the gap between germline ends came to 15 bases. CDR3 DNA: TGTGCCAGCAGCCTCCGGGGGGTGAAGGAAAAACTGTTTTTT. Protein: CASSLRGVKEKLFF.

CDR3 residues: CASSLETSGGYTF. The CDR3 DNA is TGTGCCAGCAGCTTGGAGACGTCGGGAGGCTACACCTTC. This rearrangement joins TRBV5-5 to TRBJ1-2; no clear D. The CDR3 length is 13 residues. V lost 0 bases, J lost 8 bases, and 11 bases lay in between. CDR1 is SGHKS, CDR2 YYEKEE, per germline (reference sequence).

V is TRBV30 and J is TRBJ2-7, with 11 nucleotides matching TRBD1. The germline V gene has CDR1 GTSNPN and CDR2 SVGIG (reference sequence). Trimming took 2 bases from V and 5 from J; bases not matched to a gene: 5. The CDR3 contains 14 residues. As DNA, the CDR3 is TGTGCCTGGAGTAGCCCGGGACAGGGGGACGAGCAGTACTTC. Translating it yields CAWSSPGQGDEQYF.

The V call is TRBV4-1, the J call TRBJ2-5, with TRBD2 as a possible D gene (6 bases). The V end was cut by 4 bases, the J end by 4 bases, with 13 bases between. CDR3 length: 14 residues. Per germline, CDR1 MGHRA and CDR2 YSYEKL. The CDR3 DNA is TGCGCCAGCAGCCCCCGGGACTCCCTAGAGACCCAGTACTTC. Translated: CASSPRDSLETQYF.

J is TRBJ2-1 and V is TRBV19; a weak D match, TRBD2 (5 bases). This CDR3 has 14 residues. Deletions cut 5 bases from V and 8 bases from J, with 16 bases between. Germline CDR1 is LNHDA and CDR2 is SQIVND (reference sequence). DNA for the CDR3: TGTGCCAGTAGTGCCCTCCTTGTCGGGGATGAGCAGTTCTTC. Translation: CASSALLVGDEQFF.

V is TRBV15 and J is TRBJ2-6, with D tentatively TRBD1 (6 bases). The V gene lost 8 bases and the J gene lost 1 base, with 6 bases spanning the gap. There are 13 residues in the CDR3. CDR1 and CDR2 (germline): LNHNV, YYDKDF (reference sequence). The CDR3 DNA sequence: TGTGCCACCGGGACATCTGGGGCCAACGTCCTGACTTTC. Translated: CATGTSGANVLTF. Full variable domain (missing parts from reference TRBV15 and TRBJ2-6): DAMVIQNPRYQVTQFGKPVTLSCSQTLNHNVMYWYQQKSSQAPKLLFHYYDKDFNNEADTPDNFQSRRPNTSFCFLDIRSPGLGDTAMYLCATGTSGANVLTFGAGSRLTVL.

The genes are TRBV11-2 and TRBJ1-4; 10 nucleotides align to TRBD1. The CDR3 totals 14 residues. CDR1 SGHAT and CDR2 FQNNGV come from the germline V gene. V was clipped by 4 bases and J by 8 bases; unmatched bases: 4. CDR3 region: CASSSWDRGEKLFF. The CDR3 DNA follows: TGTGCCAGCAGCTCCTGGGACAGGGGAGAAAAACTGTTTTTT. Full variable domain (missing parts from reference TRBV11-2 and TRBJ1-4): EAGVAQSPRYKIIEKRQSVAFWCNPISGHATLYWYQQILGQGPKLLIQFQNNGVVDDSQLPKDRFSAERLKGVDSTLKIQPAKLEDSAVYLCASSSWDRGEKLFFGSGTQLSVL.

The chain links TRBV9 to TRBJ2-1; 9 bases are shared with TRBD2. CDR1 SGDLS and CDR2 YYNGEE come from the germline V gene. The trim removed 3 bases at V and 4 bases at J, leaving 5 bases unmatched. This CDR3 has 15 residues. The CDR3 nucleotides are TGTGCCAGCAGCGGTAGCGGGAGTAGATACAATGAGCAGTTCTTC. Translating gives CASSGSGSRYNEQFF.

This clone was recorded many times. Written as DNA, the CDR3 is TGTGCCAGCAGCTTCCCGTTTACAACCTATGGCTACACCTTC. This encodes CASSFPFTTYGYTF. J is TRBJ1-2 and V is TRBV7-9; D remains ambiguous. Germline values: CDR1 SEHNR, CDR2 FQNEAQ (reference sequence). V lost 3 bases to trimming and J lost 4 bases, with 12 bases between them. CDR3 size: 14 residues.

This chain uses TRBV7-9 with TRBJ2-2; D perhaps matches TRBD2 (6 bases). The CDR3 extends over 14 amino acids. The germline CDR1 and CDR2 sequences are SEHNR and FQNEAQ (reference sequence). The V end lost 5 bases, the J end lost 5 bases, and 12 bases lay between the germline ends. The CDR3 loop reads CASSKTSVTGELFF. CDR3 nucleotide sequence: TGTGCCAGCAGCAAGACTAGTGTGACCGGGGAGCTGTTTTTT.

This clone was seen just once. The rearrangement uses TRBV7-9 and TRBJ2-5; 7 bases map to TRBD2. The germline CDR1 and CDR2 sequences are SEHNR and FQNEAQ (reference sequence). This CDR3 contains 15 residues. The V and J ends lost 5 bases and 3 bases, in that order; junction bases with no gene match: 9. This chain's CDR3 is CASSPHEGGKETQYF. CDR3 DNA: TGTGCCAGCAGCCCCCATGAGGGAGGGAAAGAGACCCAGTACTTC.

This chain links TRBV11-2 with TRBJ2-3, with TRBD2 matching over 9 bases. With V trimmed by 1 base and J by 5 bases, 4 bases remained unmatched. The CDR3 has 15 amino acids. CDR1 is SGHAT and CDR2 is FQNNGV in the germline V gene. CDR3 nucleotides: TGTGCCAGCAGCTTAGTTCAACTAGCGGGAGATACGCAGTATTTT. Its translation is CASSLVQLAGDTQYF.

This clone was counted once. The rearrangement uses TRBV6-5 and TRBJ2-2; D uncertain. Germline V CDR1 and CDR2: MNHEY, SVGAGI. The V gene lost 6 bases and the J gene lost 6 bases, with 11 bases spanning the gap. The CDR3 is 13 amino acids. Here the CDR3 reads CASSRYLAGELFF. The CDR3, as DNA: TGTGCCAGCAGCCGGTACCTCGCCGGGGAGCTGTTTTTT.

The chain employs TRBV19 and TRBJ2-7; 9 bases map to TRBD1. V shed 10 bases and J 2 bases; nucleotides not matched to a gene: 9. The CDR3 sequence is 14 residues long. The V gene's germline CDR1 is LNHDA and CDR2 SQIVND (reference sequence). CDR3 sequence: CATPTGQGPYEQYF. The CDR3 region has the DNA TGTGCCACCCCGACTGGACAGGGGCCCTACGAGCAGTACTTC.

In this sample, this clone turned up once. The CDR3 bases are TGTGCCAGCAGTTATGCAGGGCGCACAGATACGCAGTATTTT. Translation: CASSYAGRTDTQYF. The rearrangement links TRBV6-5 to TRBJ2-3, with a tentative D call TRBD1 (5 bases). The CDR3 length is 14 residues. Trimming took off 3 bases at V and 1 base at J, with 8 bases between the two ends. Germline loops: CDR1 MNHEY, CDR2 SVGAGI.

The V call is TRBV15, the J call TRBJ2-2; D unresolved. This CDR3 is built from 15 residues. CDR1 and CDR2 from the germline V gene are LNHNV and YYDKDF (reference sequence). Trimming took off 6 bases at V and 1 base at J, with 12 bases between the two ends. CDR3 loop: CATSQSPGNTGELFF. The CDR3 DNA is TGTGCCACCAGTCAGAGTCCGGGGAACACCGGGGAGCTGTTTTTT.

The chain joins TRBV6-1 to TRBJ2-1, with 7 bases aligning to TRBD1. Germline CDR1 MNHNS, CDR2 SASEGT. Unmatched junction bases numbered 10, after V lost 7 bases and J lost 7 bases. The CDR3 loop spans 14 amino acids. This CDR3 is CASKGAYRGNEQFF. The CDR3 bases are TGTGCCAGCAAGGGGGCGTACAGGGGTAATGAGCAGTTCTTC.

V is TRBV7-9 and J is TRBJ1-1; tentatively, D is TRBD1 (6 bases). Trimming removed 3 bases at V and 6 bases at J, with 8 bases between. The CDR3 runs to 12 residues. CDR1 SEHNR and CDR2 FQNEAQ come from the germline V gene (reference sequence). CDR3 sequence (DNA): TGTGCCAGCAGCTTCTCAGGGGCTGAAGCTTTCTTT. It yields the protein CASSFSGAEAFF.

CDR3 loop: CASSDEAGGQRSYGYTF. DNA for the CDR3: TGTGCCAGCAGTGACGAAGCTGGGGGCCAGAGGTCCTATGGCTACACCTTC. The chain employs TRBV6-1 and TRBJ1-2; D is possibly TRBD1 (6 bases). Germline V lookup: CDR1 MNHNS, CDR2 SASEGT. Trimming cost V 3 bases and J 4 bases, with 21 bases left between them. This CDR3 has 17 residues.

The J gene is TRBJ1-1, the V gene TRBV10-3; 7 nucleotides line up with TRBD1. The CDR3 has 13 amino acids. The J segment lost 0 bases and the V segment lost 5 bases, leaving 0 bases of the junction unmatched. CDR1 ENHRY and CDR2 SYGVKD come from the germline V gene. CDR3 residues: CAISTGVNTEAFF. As DNA, the CDR3 is TGTGCCATCAGTACAGGGGTGAACACTGAAGCTTTCTTT.